The 3 T cell receptor beta chains listed next were all sequenced from one sample in a study of T cells expressing NK-cell markers. TCRdb re-called the 5' RACE reads and shows each CDR3 protein once, DNA omitted. The repertoire shows more than 250,000 distinct CDR3 sequences; the top ten hold about 0.39%. Specimen: blood T cells: a sorted CD56 or NKG2C T cell subset, CD4+ or CD8+ T cells, or bulk PBMC T cells (not recorded which). These receptor sequences come from a man younger than 35 in good health.

The V gene is TRBV11-2, the J gene TRBJ2-1; TCRdb picks TRBD2, but there is no DNA to check that call. This CDR3 is built from 13 residues. Germline CDR1 SGHAT, CDR2 FQNNGV. CDR3 sequence: CASSLAGANEQFF.

The genes are TRBV20-1 and TRBJ2-5. The CDR3 is made up of 15 amino acids. Germline values: CDR1 DFQATT, CDR2 SNEGSKA (reference sequence). The CDR3: CSARLTTGYQETQYF.

V and J are TRBV19 and TRBJ2-2; TCRdb calls TRBD2, which cannot be checked without DNA. This CDR3 spans 16 amino acids. The germline V gene has CDR1 LNHDA and CDR2 SQIVND (reference sequence). The CDR3 region is CASSIGVQLNTGELFF.